This T cell receptor beta chain was sequenced for a study of blood T cell repertoires in COVID-19. Study-level information: Both acute and convalescent COVID-19 samples were obtained from the United States, Italy and Spain. In each case, the material was cDNA or gDNA derived from T cells, B-cell-depleted T cells, or PBMCs.

Only in-frame clones appear in the TCRdb table, and some are missing; sequencing was by immunoSEQ multiplex PCR. In the table there are fewer than 90,000 clones, roughly 88% of which are singletons. The germline V gene has CDR1 MNHEY and CDR2 SVGAGI. Between the trimmed V and J ends, which lost 10 bases and 5 bases, there was a span of 15 bases. The CDR3 sequence is 13 residues long. This sequence joins TRBV6-5 and TRBJ1-5; TRBD1 is a possible D gene (5 bases). The TCR comes from a man aged 60 to 75 with acute or convalescent COVID-19. Source material: peripheral blood. The CDR3 bases are TGTGCCAACTCAAAATCGGGGGATCAGCCCCAGCATTTT. Amino acids: CANSKSGDQPQHF.